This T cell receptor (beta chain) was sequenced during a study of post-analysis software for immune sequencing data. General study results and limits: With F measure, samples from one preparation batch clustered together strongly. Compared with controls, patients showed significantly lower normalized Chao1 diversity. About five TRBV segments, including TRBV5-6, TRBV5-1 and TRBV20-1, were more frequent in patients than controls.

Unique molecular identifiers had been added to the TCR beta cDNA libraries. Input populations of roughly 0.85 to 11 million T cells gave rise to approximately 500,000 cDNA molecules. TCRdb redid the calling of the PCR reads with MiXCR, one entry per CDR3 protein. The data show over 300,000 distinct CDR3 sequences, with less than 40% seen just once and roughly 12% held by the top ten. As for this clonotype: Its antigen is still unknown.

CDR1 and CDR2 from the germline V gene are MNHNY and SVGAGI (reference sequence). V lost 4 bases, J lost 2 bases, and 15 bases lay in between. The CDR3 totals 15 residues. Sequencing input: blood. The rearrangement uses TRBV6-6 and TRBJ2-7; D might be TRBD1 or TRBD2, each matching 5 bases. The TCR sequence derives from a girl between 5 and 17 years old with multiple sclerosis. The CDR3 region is CASSSPGTYTYEQYF. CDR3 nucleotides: TGTGCCAGCAGTTCACCCGGGACCTACACCTACGAGCAGTACTTC.